This T cell receptor (beta chain) was sequenced for a study of CXCR3-negative and CXCR3-positive naive CD8 T cells. Study information: The libraries together contributed 110 million to 150 million TRB reads, each supplying about 1.5 +/- 0.3 million.

In regard to this clonotype: The target antigen is unknown.

Naive CD8+ T cells had a CD45RO-CCR7+CD27+CD95- phenotype. The germline V gene has CDR1 ENHRY and CDR2 SYGVKD. CDR3 size: 13 residues. Via 5' RACE with UMI labels, TRB cDNA libraries were prepared. TCRdb re-called the 5' RACE reads and catalogs CDR3 proteins one per entry, DNA excluded. The sample data list roughly 140,000 distinct CDR3 sequences. The study, taken as a whole, reports: CXCR3-expressing naive cells carried TRB CDR3s more hydrophobic than those of CXCR3-negative naive cells. Expression of CXCR3 was partially reduced after cryopreservation, and fresh PBMCs were used in most assays.

The chain links TRBV10-3 to TRBJ1-5. This receptor was identified in a human donor in good health. Some clones in this sample may be carry-over from other donors' samples. Sequenced material: naive CXCR3+ CD8+ T cells from blood. Subset denoted: CD45RO-CCR7+CD27+CD95- naive CD8+ T cells expressing CXCR3 (TNR3+). The CDR3 sequence: CAISESVDQPQHF.